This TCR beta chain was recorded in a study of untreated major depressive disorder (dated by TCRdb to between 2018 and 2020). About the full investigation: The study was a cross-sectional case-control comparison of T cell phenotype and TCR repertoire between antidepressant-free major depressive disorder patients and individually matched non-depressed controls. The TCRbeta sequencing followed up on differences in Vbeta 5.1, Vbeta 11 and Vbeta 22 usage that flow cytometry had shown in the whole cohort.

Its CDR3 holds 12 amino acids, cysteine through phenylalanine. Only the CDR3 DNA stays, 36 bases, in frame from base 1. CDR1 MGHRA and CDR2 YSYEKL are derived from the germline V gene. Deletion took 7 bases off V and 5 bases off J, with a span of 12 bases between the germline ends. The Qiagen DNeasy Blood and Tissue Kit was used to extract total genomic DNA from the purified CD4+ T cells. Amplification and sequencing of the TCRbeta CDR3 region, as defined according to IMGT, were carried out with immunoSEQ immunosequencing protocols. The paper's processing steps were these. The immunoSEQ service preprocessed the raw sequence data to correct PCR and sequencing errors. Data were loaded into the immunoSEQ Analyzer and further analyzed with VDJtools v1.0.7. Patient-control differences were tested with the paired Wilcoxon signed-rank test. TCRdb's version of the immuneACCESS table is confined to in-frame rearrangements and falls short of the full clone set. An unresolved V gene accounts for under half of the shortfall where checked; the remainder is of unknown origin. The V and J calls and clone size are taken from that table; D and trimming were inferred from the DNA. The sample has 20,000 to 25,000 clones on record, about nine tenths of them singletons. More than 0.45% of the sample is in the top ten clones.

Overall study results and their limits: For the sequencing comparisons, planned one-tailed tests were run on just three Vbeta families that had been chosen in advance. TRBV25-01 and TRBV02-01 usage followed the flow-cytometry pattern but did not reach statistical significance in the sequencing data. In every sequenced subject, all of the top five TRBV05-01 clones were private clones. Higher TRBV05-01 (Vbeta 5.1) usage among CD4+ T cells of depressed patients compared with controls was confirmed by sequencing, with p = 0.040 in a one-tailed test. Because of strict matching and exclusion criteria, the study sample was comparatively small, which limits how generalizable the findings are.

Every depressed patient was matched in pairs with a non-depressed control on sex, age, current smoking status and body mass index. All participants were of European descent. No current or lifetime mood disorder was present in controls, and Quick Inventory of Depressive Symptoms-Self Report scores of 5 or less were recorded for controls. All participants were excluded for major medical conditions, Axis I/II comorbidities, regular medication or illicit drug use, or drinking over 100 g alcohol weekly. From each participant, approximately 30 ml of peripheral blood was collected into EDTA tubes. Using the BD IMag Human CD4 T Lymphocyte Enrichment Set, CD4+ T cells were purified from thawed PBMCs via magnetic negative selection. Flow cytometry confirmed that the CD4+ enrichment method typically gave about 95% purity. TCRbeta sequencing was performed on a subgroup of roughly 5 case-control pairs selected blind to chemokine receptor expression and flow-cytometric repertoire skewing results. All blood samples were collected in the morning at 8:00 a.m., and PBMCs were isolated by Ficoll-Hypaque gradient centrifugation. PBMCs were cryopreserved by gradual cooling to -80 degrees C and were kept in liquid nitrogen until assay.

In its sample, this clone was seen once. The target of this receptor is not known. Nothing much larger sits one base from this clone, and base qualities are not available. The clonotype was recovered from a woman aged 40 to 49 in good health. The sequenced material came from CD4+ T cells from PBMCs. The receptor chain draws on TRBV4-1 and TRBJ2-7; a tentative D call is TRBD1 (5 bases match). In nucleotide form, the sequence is TGCGCCAGCAAAGACAGAATGGACGAGCAGTACTTC. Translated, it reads CASKDRMDEQYF.